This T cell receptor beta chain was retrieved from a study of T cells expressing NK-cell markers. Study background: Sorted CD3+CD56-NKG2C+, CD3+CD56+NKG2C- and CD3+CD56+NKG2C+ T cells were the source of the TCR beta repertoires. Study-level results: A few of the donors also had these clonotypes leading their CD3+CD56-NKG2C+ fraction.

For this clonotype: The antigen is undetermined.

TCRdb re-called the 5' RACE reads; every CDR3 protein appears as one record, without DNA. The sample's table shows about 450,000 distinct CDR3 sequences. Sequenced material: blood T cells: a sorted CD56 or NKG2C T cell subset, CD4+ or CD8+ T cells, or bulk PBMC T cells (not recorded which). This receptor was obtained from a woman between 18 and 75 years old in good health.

CDR3 sequence reads: CSAPTNSGNEQFF. The V gene is TRBV20-1, the J gene TRBJ2-1; the TRBD2 assignment by TCRdb is unverifiable without DNA. Germline V CDR1 and CDR2: DFQATT, SNEGSKA (reference sequence). The CDR3 sequence is 13 residues long.